The 25 T cell receptor beta chains reported below all come from one sample, sequenced in a study of T-cell reconstitution after alpha-beta-depleted transplantation in children. For TCRbeta, the library was prepared with unique molecular identifiers. TCRdb re-called the PCR reads with MiXCR, one entry per CDR3 protein. The table has a few hundred thousand distinct CDR3 sequences, approximately 13% seen once. Sequences were derived from PBMCs from the stem cell graft donor, sampled from the stem cell graft. The receptors here all came from a human donor who donated a stem cell graft to a child with combined immunodeficiency.

In this sample, this clonotype turned up many times. The chain uses TRBV11-2 and TRBJ1-1; unclear D gene. Germline CDR1 reads SGHAT; CDR2 reads FQNNGV. V was trimmed by 3 bases and J by 3 bases, leaving 2 bases between them. The CDR3 is made up of 11 amino acids. The CDR3 coding sequence is TGTGCCAGCAGCTTGGACACTGAAGCTTTCTTT. Residues: CASSLDTEAFF.

This clonotype was counted ten times or more. The V and J genes are TRBV12-3 or TRBV12-4 and TRBJ2-1, with D possibly matching TRBD1 (5 bases). The V and J ends lost 5 bases and 9 bases respectively, with 5 bases between them. The CDR3 length is 10 residues. The CDR3 DNA reads TGTGCCAGCAGTGGGGCTGAGCAGTTCTTC. Amino acid sequence: CASSGAEQFF.

V usage is TRBV2 and J usage is TRBJ2-1; 7 bases align to TRBD2. J gave up 2 bases and V 5 bases, and 9 bases lay outside the gene matches. Looked up from germline, CDR1 is SNHLY and CDR2 is FYNNEI. CDR3 length equals 16 residues. The CDR3 reads CASSIAGRGTYNEQFF. CDR3 in DNA: TGTGCCAGCAGTATAGCGGGCAGAGGCACCTACAATGAGCAGTTCTTC.

This clonotype was seen only a few times. The DNA of the CDR3 is TGTGCCAGCAGTGACACCGGGGACTACGAGCAGTACTTC. Its protein is CASSDTGDYEQYF. This chain uses TRBV6-2 or TRBV6-3 with TRBJ2-7; D might be TRBD2 (5 bases). CDR1 MNHEY and CDR2 SVGEGT come from the germline V gene. The CDR3 has 13 residues. Trimming removed 5 bases from V and 3 bases from J, with 11 bases in between.

The DNA of the CDR3 is TGTGCCAGCCGAAGGACGTCTAATTCACCCCTCCACTTT. This gives the protein CASRRTSNSPLHF. The rearrangement links TRBV7-9 to TRBJ1-6, with D uncertain. In germline, CDR1 is SEHNR, CDR2 FQNEAQ (reference sequence). V lost 8 bases to trimming and J lost 6 bases, with 11 bases between them. The CDR3 is made up of 13 amino acids.

The sample holds a few counts of this clonotype. In DNA form, the CDR3 reads TGTGCCAGCAGCGTAGCCCACACCCTGACTAGCTCAGAGCAGTACTTC. As protein: CASSVAHTLTSSEQYF. This chain connects TRBV9 to TRBJ2-7; 7 bases fit TRBD2. Germline V gene lookup returns CDR1 SGDLS and CDR2 YYNGEE. The J segment lost 7 bases and the V segment lost 0 bases, leaving 13 bases of the junction unmatched. The CDR3 length is 16 residues.

The DNA of the CDR3 is TGCAGCGTTGTGCAGCGGGGATCCCCCGGGAATGAGCAGTTCTTC. Its translation: CSVVQRGSPGNEQFF. The chain links TRBV29-1 to TRBJ2-1; 7 nucleotides match TRBD2. The CDR3 is 15 residues long. The germline gives CDR1 SQVTM, CDR2 ANQGSEA. J was trimmed by 7 bases and V by 4 bases; bases with no gene match: 13.

The chain joins TRBV12-3 or TRBV12-4 to TRBJ2-1, with unresolved D. Trimming took 6 bases from V and 11 from J, leaving 11 bases between them. This CDR3 is 11 amino acids long. The CDR3 protein is CASSRREKQFF. CDR3 coding DNA: TGTGCCAGCAGCCGCCGAGAAAAGCAGTTCTTC.

This clonotype was recorded many times. This chain connects TRBV20-1 to TRBJ2-2; 13 nucleotides match TRBD2. Trimming at V came to 0 bases and at J to 8 bases, leaving 3 bases not matched to a gene. This CDR3 is built from 15 residues. Germline V gene data show CDR1 as DFQATT and CDR2 as SNEGSKA (reference sequence). The CDR3 loop is CSARDPGLAGGELFF. The CDR3 nucleotides read TGCAGTGCTAGAGATCCGGGACTAGCGGGAGGGGAGCTGTTTTTT.

The chain employs TRBV29-1 and TRBJ2-7; perhaps TRBD2 as D (6 bases). Germline lookup yields CDR1 SQVTM and CDR2 ANQGSEA. This CDR3 is 12 amino acids long. The V end lost 6 bases, the J end lost 7 bases, and 16 bases lay between the germline ends. CDR3 in amino acids: CSVVAGTSEQYF. The CDR3, as DNA: TGCAGCGTAGTCGCTGGGACTTCTGAGCAGTACTTC.

Turning to this clonotype: At one of its ends the junction is not consistent with the germline gene, which may arise from a read error. The V and J genes are TRBV5-1 and TRBJ2-3, with D tentatively TRBD1 or TRBD2 (5 bases each). Germline V gene lookup returns CDR1 SGHRS and CDR2 YFSETQ. The CDR3 is 15 amino acids. CDR3: CASSLTLGPTYTQYF. CDR3 coding DNA: TGCGCCAGCAGCTTGACGCTGGGACCCACATATACGCAGTATTTT.

This clonotype has at least ten counts. The chain carries TRBV9 and TRBJ2-3; D gene ambiguous. The CDR3 runs 13 residues. Trimming left V 3 bases short and J 4 bases short, with 9 bases between. Germline CDR1 is SGDLS and CDR2 is YYNGEE. As DNA, the CDR3 is TGTGCCAGCAGCGCCCGGAGTCCAGATACGCAGTATTTT. It encodes CASSARSPDTQYF.

This clonotype was seen at least ten times. The chain employs TRBV20-1 and TRBJ2-7; 9 positions agree with TRBD2. This CDR3 contains 16 residues. The junction had 12 bases not matched to a gene; V was cut back by 3 bases and J by 3 bases. Germline V gives CDR1 DFQATT, CDR2 SNEGSKA (reference sequence). CDR3 amino acids: CSASSGRGGRVYEQYF. The CDR3 DNA is TGCAGTGCTAGTTCCGGGCGGGGGGGTCGAGTCTACGAGCAGTACTTC.

This clonotype was seen a few times. The genes are TRBV30 and TRBJ2-3; 13 bases line up with TRBD2. The CDR3 is 15 residues long. J lost 3 bases, V lost 1 base, and 1 base had no gene match. Germline lookup yields CDR1 GTSNPN and CDR2 SVGIG (reference sequence). In DNA, the CDR3 is TGTGCCTGGAGTGCGGGACTAGCGGGAACAGATACGCAGTATTTT. Its protein product is CAWSAGLAGTDTQYF.

This clonotype was seen ten or more times. The V and J genes are TRBV20-1 and TRBJ2-7; TRBD2 agrees at 8 bases. CDR1 and CDR2 from the germline V gene are DFQATT and SNEGSKA (reference sequence). The CDR3 consists of 16 residues. The J segment lost 3 bases and the V segment lost 1 base, leaving 11 bases of the junction unmatched. The CDR3 region is CSARGPTIAGYYEQYF. In DNA, the CDR3 is TGCAGTGCTAGAGGCCCTACCATAGCGGGGTACTACGAGCAGTACTTC.

This clonotype was counted many times. The rearrangement links TRBV20-1 to TRBJ2-1; 7 bases match TRBD2. The CDR3 consists of 15 residues. Germline CDR1 DFQATT, CDR2 SNEGSKA (reference sequence). Trimming at V came to 0 bases and at J to 7 bases, leaving 9 bases not matched to a gene. DNA of the CDR3: TGCAGTGCTAGAGATTTTGGGGGGGGGATAAATGAGCAGTTCTTC. Encoded protein: CSARDFGGGINEQFF.

The chain has TRBV10-3 and TRBJ2-5; TRBD2 matches at 13 bases. Germline V lookup: CDR1 ENHRY, CDR2 SYGVKD. The CDR3 contains 19 residues. V lost 0 bases to trimming and J lost 4 bases; unmatched junction nucleotides: 11. CDR3 sequence: CAISESRVGRLAGGETQYF. CDR3 bases: TGTGCCATCAGTGAGTCGAGAGTGGGAAGACTAGCGGGGGGAGAGACCCAGTACTTC.

This clonotype was found a few times. This chain joins TRBV7-2 and TRBJ2-7, with a weak D call TRBD2 (6 bases). From germline, CDR1 is SGHTA and CDR2 FQGNSA. Deletions cut 4 bases from V and 3 bases from J, with 22 bases between. The length of the CDR3 is 17 residues. The CDR3 DNA follows: TGTGCCAGCAGCTCCCAGTCGGGGGTCGGGATCCTCTACGAGCAGTACTTC. Protein product: CASSSQSGVGILYEQYF.

CDR3 DNA: TGTGCCACCAGTGACCCGAGACAGGGGATCAATGAGCAGTTCTTC. This translates into CATSDPRQGINEQFF. The chain combines TRBV24-1 with TRBJ2-1, with 8 positions matching TRBD1. There are 15 residues in the CDR3. Trimming at V came to 4 bases and at J to 6 bases, leaving 7 bases not matched to a gene. Germline CDR1 is KGHDR and CDR2 is SFDVKD.

This clonotype has at least ten counts. The genes are TRBV4-2 and TRBJ2-6; D is perhaps TRBD1 (5 bases). Between the trimmed V and J ends, which lost 4 bases and 5 bases, there was a span of 6 bases. The CDR3 has 13 amino acids. The germline gives CDR1 LGHNA, CDR2 YNFKEQ. CDR3 DNA sequence: TGTGCCAGCAGCCTGGGGCGGGCCAACGTCCTGACTTTC. Translating gives CASSLGRANVLTF.

This clonotype was picked up a small number of times. This sequence joins TRBV11-2 and TRBJ2-7; D unclear. Germline V gene sequence: CDR1 SGHAT, CDR2 FQNNGV. V was trimmed by 1 base and J by 0 bases, leaving 13 bases between them. The CDR3 is 16 amino acids. The CDR3 coding sequence is TGTGCCAGCAGCTTAGGTGTTGTCCCACTCTCCTACGAGCAGTACTTC. It codes for CASSLGVVPLSYEQYF.

This clonotype was counted many times. CDR3 nucleotides: TGCGCCAGCAGCTTCGCGTCCAAGGAGACCCAGTACTTC. Protein product: CASSFASKETQYF. V usage is TRBV5-1 and J usage is TRBJ2-5; D ambiguous. The V gene lost 2 bases and the J gene lost 5 bases, with 10 bases spanning the gap. There are 13 residues in the CDR3. CDR1 is SGHRS and CDR2 is YFSETQ in the germline V gene.

In this sample, this clonotype turned up many times. This sequence joins TRBV5-1 and TRBJ2-3, with 8 bases matching TRBD2. Germline V lookup: CDR1 SGHRS, CDR2 YFSETQ. The CDR3 has 18 residues. Losses at the gene ends were 6 bases for V and 5 bases for J; bases not matched to a gene: 20. CDR3 DNA: TGCGCCAGCACCCGAGTGCGTCCAACGGGAGGGTCCCAAGATACGCAGTATTTT. This codes for CASTRVRPTGGSQDTQYF.

The gene calls are TRBV6-2 or TRBV6-3 and TRBJ2-3; D is ambiguous. CDR3 length: 13 residues. V lost 4 bases to trimming and J lost 6 bases, with 11 bases between them. Looked up from germline, CDR1 is MNHEY and CDR2 is SVGEGT. The CDR3 DNA follows: TGTGCCAGCAGTTCCTCCGTCCGGGATACGCAGTATTTT. This gives the protein CASSSSVRDTQYF.

The chain carries TRBV11-2 and TRBJ2-1, with D uncertain. Trimming removed 5 bases from V and 0 bases from J, with 8 bases in between. CDR3 length: 14 residues. Germline values: CDR1 SGHAT, CDR2 FQNNGV. The chain's CDR3 is CASSHLSSYNEQFF. The CDR3 DNA sequence: TGTGCCAGCAGCCACTTGAGCTCCTACAATGAGCAGTTCTTC.